A selection of T cell receptor beta chains follows, all from one sample in a study of T-cell reconstitution after alpha-beta-depleted transplantation in children. TCRdb reanalysed the PCR reads using MiXCR and keeps one entry per CDR3 protein. The sample has about 610,000 distinct CDR3 sequences, over 9.5% seen once. The specimen was PBMCs from the stem cell graft donor, collected from the stem cell graft. The receptors come from a human donor who donated a stem cell graft to a child with acute myeloid leukemia. CDR3s include the opening cysteine and the closing phenylalanine or tryptophan. The D gene is left open where the match is weak. Rows may omit the clone size; those that give it use once, few, many or a size class.

d_gene: TRBD1; abundance: many; len: 16; j_gene: TRBJ2-1; v_gene: TRBV15; CDR3aa: CATSRDRRQGANEQFF; CDR3nt: TGTGCCACCAGCAGAGATCGCAGACAGGGGGCGAATGAGCAGTTCTTC
d_gene: NA; abundance: many; len: 15; j_gene: TRBJ2-2; v_gene: TRBV21-1; CDR3aa: CASAPSGGGTGELFF; CDR3nt: TGTGCCAGCGCTCCTAGCGGGGGAGGAACCGGGGAGCTGTTTTTT
d_gene: NA; abundance: few; len: 16; j_gene: TRBJ2-7; v_gene: TRBV7-2; CDR3aa: CASSPGERANSYEQYF; CDR3nt: TGTGCCAGCAGCCCCGGTGAGCGCGCGAACTCCTACGAGCAGTACTTC
d_gene: NA; abundance: NA; len: 15; j_gene: TRBJ2-1; v_gene: TRBV6-2/TRBV6-3; CDR3aa: CASSYFIGLYNEQFF; CDR3nt: TGTGCCAGCAGTTACTTCATAGGGCTATACAATGAGCAGTTCTTC
d_gene: NA; abundance: few; len: 14; j_gene: TRBJ2-3; v_gene: TRBV5-1; CDR3aa: CASSRAGYTDTQYF; CDR3nt: TGCGCCAGCAGCCGGGCGGGGTACACAGATACGCAGTATTTT
d_gene: NA; abundance: NA; len: 15; j_gene: TRBJ2-2; v_gene: TRBV7-7; CDR3aa: CASSSSWAGGGELFF; CDR3nt: TGTGCTAGCAGCTCAAGTTGGGCCGGCGGGGGGGAGCTGTTTTTT
d_gene: TRBD2; abundance: many; len: 15; j_gene: TRBJ2-3; v_gene: TRBV7-2; CDR3aa: CASSRSGSPSDTQYF; CDR3nt: TGTGCCAGCAGCCGTAGCGGGTCCCCCTCGGATACGCAGTATTTT
d_gene: TRBD2; abundance: NA; len: 16; j_gene: TRBJ2-3; v_gene: TRBV5-1; CDR3aa: CASSWASGTSTDTQYF; CDR3nt: TGCGCCAGCAGCTGGGCTAGCGGGACTAGCACAGATACGCAGTATTTT
d_gene: TRBD1; abundance: many; len: 20; j_gene: TRBJ1-1; v_gene: TRBV27; CDR3aa: CASSTRGLGNSSHLNTEAFF; CDR3nt: TGTGCCAGCAGTACCAGGGGGTTAGGTAACTCCTCACATTTGAACACTGAAGCTTTCTTT
d_gene: TRBD2; abundance: NA; len: 16; j_gene: TRBJ2-5; v_gene: TRBV5-1; CDR3aa: CASGPIAGEGLETQYF; CDR3nt: TGCGCCAGCGGCCCAATAGCGGGAGAGGGCCTGGAGACCCAGTACTTC
d_gene: NA; abundance: few; len: 15; j_gene: TRBJ1-4; v_gene: TRBV7-8; CDR3aa: CASSLEVGINEKLFF; CDR3nt: TGTGCCAGCAGCCTAGAGGTCGGGATCAATGAAAAACTGTTTTTT
d_gene: TRBD1; abundance: many; len: 15; j_gene: TRBJ1-5; v_gene: TRBV12-3/TRBV12-4; CDR3aa: CASSLAGTGIQPQHF; CDR3nt: TGTGCCAGCAGTTTAGCTGGGACAGGGATCCAGCCCCAGCATTTT
d_gene: TRBD2; abundance: many; len: 19; j_gene: TRBJ2-1; v_gene: TRBV6-1; CDR3aa: CASSEMVTSGRPSIYEQFF; CDR3nt: TGTGCCAGCAGTGAAATGGTAACTAGCGGGAGACCCTCGATATATGAGCAGTTCTTC